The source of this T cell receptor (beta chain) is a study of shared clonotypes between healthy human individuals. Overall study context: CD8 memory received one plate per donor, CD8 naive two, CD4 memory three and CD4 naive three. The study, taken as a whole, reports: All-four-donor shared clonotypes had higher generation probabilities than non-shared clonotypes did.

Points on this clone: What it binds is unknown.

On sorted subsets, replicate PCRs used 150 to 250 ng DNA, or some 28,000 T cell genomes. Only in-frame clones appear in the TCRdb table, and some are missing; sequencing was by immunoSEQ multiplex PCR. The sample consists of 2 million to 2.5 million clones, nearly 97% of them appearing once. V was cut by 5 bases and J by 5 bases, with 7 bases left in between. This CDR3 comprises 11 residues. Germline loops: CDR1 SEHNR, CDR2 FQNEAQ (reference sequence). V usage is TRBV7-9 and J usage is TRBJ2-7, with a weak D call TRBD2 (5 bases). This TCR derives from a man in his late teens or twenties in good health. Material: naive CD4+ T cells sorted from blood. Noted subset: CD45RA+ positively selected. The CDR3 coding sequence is TGTGCCAGCAGCCCTAGCAACGAGCAGTACTTC. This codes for CASSPSNEQYF. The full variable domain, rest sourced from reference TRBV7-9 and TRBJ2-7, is DTGVSQNPRHKITKRGQNVTFRCDPISEHNRLYWYRQTLGQGPEFLTYFQNEAQLEKSRLLSDRFSAERPKGSFSTLEIQRTEQGDSAMYLCASSPSNEQYFGPGTRLTVT.